Listed below are T cell receptor beta chains from one sample, sequenced in a study of cytotoxic CD8 clonotypes in ibrutinib-treated CLL. Sequencing was performed with immunoSEQ multiplex PCR; in TCRdb, only in-frame clones are kept and a portion is missing. The data show some 350,000 clones, around 66% seen once. Source: PBMCs, taken after 36 months of ibrutinib treatment. The receptors derive from a human donor with chronic lymphocytic leukemia. The CDR3 runs from the conserved cysteine through the conserved F or W. Fields, in order: V gene, clone size, D gene, J gene, CDR3 protein, CDR3 DNA. D genes are given only for firm matches. Clone size is stated in some rows and not others, as once, few, many or a class when expanded.

TRBV11-2	once	TRBD2	TRBJ2-7	CASSLDLGSQRGYEQYF	TGTGCCAGCAGCTTAGATCTCGGGAGCCAGCGGGGGTACGAGCAGTACTTC
TRBV15	.	TRBD1	TRBJ2-7	CATSRDRASYEQYF	TGTGCCACCAGCAGGGACAGGGCCTCCTACGAGCAGTACTTC
TRBV9	.	TRBD1	TRBJ1-2	CASSVDWGQGMGYTF	TGTGCCAGCAGCGTAGATTGGGGACAGGGTATGGGCTACACCTTC
TRBV9	.	.	TRBJ2-1	CASSIADSYNEQFF	TGTGCCAGCAGCATCGCGGACAGCTACAATGAGCAGTTCTTC
TRBV5-1	.	.	TRBJ2-4	CASSPGRDHRGYIQYF	TGCGCCAGCAGCCCGGGCCGGGACCATCGAGGTTACATTCAGTACTTC
TRBV9	few	.	TRBJ2-7	CASSVGGEYEQYF	TGTGCCAGCAGCGTAGGGGGCGAGTACGAGCAGTACTTC
TRBV5-1	.	TRBD2	TRBJ2-2	CASSLVLAGVAGELFF	TGCGCCAGCAGCTTGGTACTAGCGGGAGTCGCCGGGGAGCTGTTTTTT
TRBV11-2	.	.	TRBJ2-1	CASSLGPGDEQFF	TGTGCCAGCAGCTTAGGGCCCGGGGATGAGCAGTTCTTC
TRBV4-1	.	TRBD2	TRBJ2-1	CASRNPLAGGLGEQFF	TGCGCCAGCAGAAACCCGTTGGCGGGGGGGCTTGGTGAGCAGTTCTTC
TRBV2	few	.	TRBJ2-1	CASSEDKPVNEQFF	TGTGCCAGCAGTGAGGACAAACCAGTGAATGAGCAGTTCTTC
TRBV7-9	.	.	TRBJ2-2	CASRPTENTGELFF	TGTGCCAGCAGACCAACAGAAAACACCGGGGAGCTGTTTTTT
TRBV25-1	.	.	TRBJ2-1	CASSPSGEQFF	TGTGCCAGCAGTCCCTCGGGAGAGCAGTTCTTC
TRBV29-1	.	TRBD2	TRBJ2-7	CSVRTSGAFYEQYF	TGCAGCGTCAGGACTAGCGGGGCCTTCTACGAGCAGTACTTC
TRBV27	.	TRBD2	TRBJ2-3	CASSLWGGLGTDTQYF	TGTGCCAGCAGTTTATGGGGAGGGCTGGGAACAGATACGCAGTATTTT
TRBV9	.	TRBD1	TRBJ2-6	CASSVSPRLTGVSGANVLTF	TGTGCCAGCAGCGTATCCCCCCGTTTAACAGGGGTCTCTGGGGCCAACGTCCTGACTTTC
TRBV5-1	few	TRBD1	TRBJ1-1	CASSLGQGWYTEAFF	TGCGCCAGCAGCCTGGGACAGGGTTGGTACACTGAAGCTTTCTTT
TRBV5-1	few	TRBD2	TRBJ2-7	CASSLTSGRSYEQYF	TGCGCCAGCAGCTTAACTAGCGGGAGATCCTACGAGCAGTACTTC
TRBV7-9	.	TRBD1	TRBJ1-1	CASSKQGAGTEAFF	TGTGCCAGCAGTAAACAGGGGGCTGGCACTGAAGCTTTCTTT
TRBV28	.	.	TRBJ2-2	CASTLRRGVVTGELFF	TGTGCCAGCACCCTTAGGAGGGGGGTTGTCACCGGGGAGCTGTTTTTT
TRBV10-2	.	.	TRBJ2-1	CASSEGSYNEQFF	TGCGCCAGCAGTGAAGGCAGTTACAATGAGCAGTTCTTC
TRBV27	.	TRBD2	TRBJ2-3	CASTPGGLMGADTQYF	TGTGCCAGCACCCCGGGGGGGCTGATGGGGGCAGATACGCAGTATTTT
TRBV6-1	once	TRBD1	TRBJ2-7	CASSETPDRGRSYEQYF	TGTGCCAGCAGTGAAACCCCCGACAGGGGGCGCTCCTACGAGCAGTACTTC
TRBV6-6	.	.	TRBJ2-7	CASAGTPGPYEQYF	TGTGCCAGCGCTGGGACCCCGGGCCCCTACGAGCAGTACTTC
TRBV7-8	few	.	TRBJ1-3	CASSTPDSGRTLYF	TGTGCCAGCAGCACCCCGGACAGCGGGCGAACCCTATATTTT
TRBV5-6	.	TRBD1	TRBJ2-1	CASSLGQGQFF	TGTGCCAGCAGCTTAGGACAGGGGCAGTTCTTC
TRBV5-1	.	.	TRBJ1-2	CASLGDYGYTF	TGCGCCAGCTTGGGGGACTATGGCTACACCTTC
TRBV7-2	.	TRBD2	TRBJ2-3	CASSGTSGARDTQYF	TGTGCCAGCAGTGGGACTAGCGGGGCCCGGGATACGCAGTATTTT
TRBV12-5	few	.	TRBJ1-2	CASGRDGGGYTF	TGTGCTAGTGGTCGGGACGGAGGCGGCTACACCTTC
TRBV28	.	.	TRBJ2-5	CASTSGGVETQYF	TGTGCCAGCACCAGTGGGGGCGTGGAGACCCAGTACTTC
TRBV5-1	few	.	TRBJ1-1	CASSSRTGTEAFF	TGCGCCAGCAGCTCTCGGACGGGCACTGAAGCTTTCTTT
TRBV9	.	.	TRBJ2-3	CASSVEGLADTQYF	TGTGCCAGCAGCGTAGAGGGCCTCGCAGATACGCAGTATTTT